This T cell receptor (beta chain) was found in a study of shared clonotypes between healthy human individuals (dated by TCRdb to about 2020). Concerning the study at large: A couple of women and a few men aged 18 to 49 years were included in the cohort. For each donor, CD4 naive and CD4 memory were each given three plates, CD8 naive was given two plates, and CD8 memory was given one plate. Blood TCR repertoires of several healthy adults were deeply sequenced to estimate repertoire size and the extent of clonotype sharing between individuals. To increase sequencing depth and limit assay-specific biases, different laboratories used diverse techniques to prepare libraries and sequence TCR repertoires. Leukapheresis yielded between about 0.85 and 9 billion PBMCs per donor.

Concerning this clone itself: The antigen this receptor binds is unknown. Per-base quality was not reported, and no clone a single base away is much larger than it.

The donors were healthy, HIV-negative adults who had no recently reported acute infections or vaccinations. Every donor was a Caucasian adult living in Nashville, Tennessee, USA. Magnetic negative selection was used to enrich CD4+ T cells, after which naive cells were positively selected on CD45RA and the negative fraction became the memory subset. After blood collection by leukapheresis, PBMCs were isolated using Ficoll-Histopaque density gradient centrifugation and then cryopreserved in the vapor phase of liquid nitrogen. Analytical flow cytometry was used to check the purity and quantity of each magnetically sorted T cell population. Each sorted fraction had its genomic DNA isolated and then quantified by UV absorbance on a Nanodrop 2000c. Overall study results and their limits: About 5% of naive CD4, 3.5% of naive CD8, roughly 2.4% of memory CD4, and 0.35% to 0.5% of memory CD8 clonotypes were shared across a handful of donors. Sampling was restricted to blood, and TCR repertoires in tissues likely differ from the TCR repertoires found in blood. Compared with non-shared clonotypes, the clonotypes found in all four sorted-subset donors had higher generation probabilities. Because the study included a small number of donors, the genetic and exposure-history diversity represented was limited. Naive subsets generally had larger estimated clonotype richness than memory subsets. Pairwise subsampling led to the expectation that sequencing depth would affect the degree of clonotype sharing among donors. Rarefaction of sorted-subset datasets indicated incomplete sequencing despite the large sequencing depth.

TCR CDR3 regions were amplified from genomic DNA by multiplex PCR using the deep immunoSEQ assay. Extracted genomic DNA from each cell subset was spread evenly across all wells of several immunoSEQ 96-well plates, with each plate serving as a replicate. For sorted subsets, each replicate PCR was loaded with around 200 ng genomic DNA, equivalent to approximately 27,000 T cell genomes. The purified libraries were quantified using a Qubit 3.0 fluorometer, sized with a Bioanalyzer 2100, and then quantified again using the KAPA Library Quantification kit. Every immunoSEQ 96-well plate was sequenced on a dedicated single-read 150-cycle Illumina NextSeq 550 flow cell. The paper's processing steps were these. Because only junctional sequences without quality scores were contained in the immunoSEQ output, filtering matching that applied to full-length reads could not be performed. Sequences were annotated with PyIR, a Python wrapper for IgBLAST v1.9, using IMGT germline references to assign V/J genes and CDR3. Reads were filtered out if the reads had weak V/J assignments (E-value above 1e-6), no CDR3, stop codons, out-of-frame junctions, or ambiguous translated residues. V3J clonotypes were defined as sequences sharing the same inferred V gene, J gene, and CDR3 amino acid sequence. To compute the percentage overlap between repertoires, the number of shared unique clonotypes was divided by the size of the smaller repertoire. Repertoire richness was assessed with RTK rarefaction, the Chao1 estimator, and Recon v2.1 estimates of unobserved clonotypes. Generation probabilities were computed with OLGA for all TCRbeta clonotypes obtained by the gDNA method from several donors. TCRdb mirrors the immuneACCESS table, restricted to in-frame sequences. Some clones are absent from its copies; in checked studies, under half trace to an unresolved V gene, and the reason for the others is unknown. V and J calls plus clone size are reproduced from that table; the DNA served to infer D and trimming. A total of about 680,000 clones appear in this sample, less than 80% of them only once. The top ten clonotypes cover approximately 1.8% of the sample.

From the cysteine through the phenylalanine, the CDR3 covers 13 amino acids. The entry retains the CDR3 DNA only, 39 bases that are in frame from base 1. V is reduced by 1 base and J by 3 bases, leaving a spacing of 9 bases between them. Taken from the germline V gene (reference sequence), the CDR1 and CDR2 loops are GTSNPN and SVGIG. The clonotype comes from a woman in her twenties or thirties in good health. The sequence links TRBV30 to TRBJ2-5; a confident D gene designation cannot be given. The sequenced sample consisted of memory CD4+ T cells sorted from blood. This sample's cell subset or site label indicates: CD45RA-negative fraction. CDR3 sequence: CAWSAGVKETQYF. The DNA sequence is given as TGTGCCTGGAGTGCAGGAGTAAAAGAGACCCAGTACTTC.